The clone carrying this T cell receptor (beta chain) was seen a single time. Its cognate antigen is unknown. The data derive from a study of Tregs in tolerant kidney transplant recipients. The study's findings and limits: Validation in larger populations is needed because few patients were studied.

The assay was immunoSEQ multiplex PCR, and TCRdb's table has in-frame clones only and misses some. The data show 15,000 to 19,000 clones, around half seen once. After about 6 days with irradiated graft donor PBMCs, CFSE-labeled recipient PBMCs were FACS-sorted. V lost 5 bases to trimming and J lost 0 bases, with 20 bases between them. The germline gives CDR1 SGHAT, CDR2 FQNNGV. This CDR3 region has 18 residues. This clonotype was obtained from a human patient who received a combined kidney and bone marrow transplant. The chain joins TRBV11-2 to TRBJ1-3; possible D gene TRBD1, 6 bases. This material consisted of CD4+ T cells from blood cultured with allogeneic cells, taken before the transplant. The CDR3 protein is CASSLLGGWSISGNTIYF. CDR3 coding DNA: TGTGCCAGCAGCCTCTTAGGGGGATGGTCAATCTCTGGAAACACCATATATTTT.